This T cell receptor beta chain emerged from a study of breast tumors, draining lymph nodes, adjacent tissues. A single record per CDR3 protein comes from TCRdb applying MiXCR to the multiplex PCR reads. The repertoire includes about 110,000 distinct CDR3 sequences, around 30% of them detected once, and under 6% sits in the top ten. This clonotype came up many times. The lymph nodes were axillary draining lymph nodes from breast cancer patients. The TCR comes from a female donor with breast cancer. Some clones in this sample may be carry-over from other donors' samples. The sample consisted of axillary lymph node tissue.

CDR3 bases: TGCAGCGTTAGAACCGGGACTAGCGACACCTACGAGCAGTACTTC. This sequence encodes CSVRTGTSDTYEQYF. The V gene is TRBV29-1, the J gene TRBJ2-7; 10 bases are shared with TRBD2. The CDR3 contains 15 residues. Germline-derived CDR1 and CDR2 are SQVTM and ANQGSEA. J was trimmed by 2 bases and V by 5 bases; bases with no gene match: 9.